The 4 T cell receptor beta chains below all came from one sample that was sequenced in a study of cytomegalovirus exposure and HLA in healthy donors. The assay was immunoSEQ multiplex PCR, and TCRdb's table has in-frame clones only and misses some. The data show under 250,000 clones, with about 90% seen just once and around 12% held by the top ten. Specimen: PBMCs. These receptors were taken from a man between 18 and 29 years old in good health and CMV-seropositive.

The chain joins TRBV2 to TRBJ2-5; maybe TRBD1 (6 bases). Per germline, CDR1 SNHLY and CDR2 FYNNEI. The CDR3 consists of 14 residues. V lost 6 bases, J lost 5 bases, and 16 bases lay in between. In DNA form, the CDR3 reads TGTGCCAGCAGGAGGACAGTTGACAATGAGACCCAGTACTTC. Translating gives CASRRTVDNETQYF.

This clone was recorded once. The chain carries TRBV27 and TRBJ2-2; D unclear. Germline assignment: CDR1 MNHEY and CDR2 SMNVEV (reference sequence). The CDR3 is 12 residues long. Trimming removed 3 bases from V and 7 bases from J, with 6 bases in between. This CDR3 reads CASSFYLGELFF. CDR3 coding DNA: TGTGCCAGCAGTTTCTATCTCGGGGAGCTGTTTTTT.

This clone is a singleton in its sample. This rearrangement joins TRBV5-1 to TRBJ2-7, with 9 bases aligning to TRBD1. The CDR3 contains 14 residues. CDR1 and CDR2 (germline): SGHRS, YFSETQ. The junction had 6 bases not matched to a gene; V was cut back by 2 bases and J by 6 bases. The CDR3 here is CASSFGQGFAEQYF. The DNA of the CDR3 is TGCGCCAGCAGCTTCGGACAGGGGTTTGCCGAGCAGTACTTC.

About this clone itself: At the DNA level, this CDR3 is encoded by other sequences in the same sample as well. This chain joins TRBV5-1 and TRBJ2-7; 7 bases are a match to TRBD1. CDR3 length: 12 amino acids. V lost 5 bases, J lost 3 bases, and 2 bases stayed unmatched. Per germline, CDR1 SGHRS and CDR2 YFSETQ. Here the CDR3 DNA reads TGCGCCAGCAGGACAGGGAGCTACGAGCAGTACTTC. As protein: CASRTGSYEQYF.